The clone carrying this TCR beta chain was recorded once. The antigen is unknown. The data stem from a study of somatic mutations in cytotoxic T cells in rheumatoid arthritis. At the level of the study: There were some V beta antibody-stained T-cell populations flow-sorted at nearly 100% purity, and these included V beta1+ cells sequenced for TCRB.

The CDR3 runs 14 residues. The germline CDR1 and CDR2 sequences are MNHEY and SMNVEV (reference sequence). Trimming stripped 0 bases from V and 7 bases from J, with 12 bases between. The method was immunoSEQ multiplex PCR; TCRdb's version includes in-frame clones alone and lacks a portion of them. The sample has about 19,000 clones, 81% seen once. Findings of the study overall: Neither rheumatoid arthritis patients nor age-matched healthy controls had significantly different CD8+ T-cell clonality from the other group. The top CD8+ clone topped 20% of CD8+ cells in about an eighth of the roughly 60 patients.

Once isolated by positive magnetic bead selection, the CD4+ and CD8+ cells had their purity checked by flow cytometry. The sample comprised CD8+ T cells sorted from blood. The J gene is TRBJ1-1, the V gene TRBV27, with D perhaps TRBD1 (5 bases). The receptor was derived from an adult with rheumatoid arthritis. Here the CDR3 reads CASSLSGPGGEAFF. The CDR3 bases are TGTGCCAGCAGTTTATCCGGGCCGGGGGGTGAAGCTTTCTTT.